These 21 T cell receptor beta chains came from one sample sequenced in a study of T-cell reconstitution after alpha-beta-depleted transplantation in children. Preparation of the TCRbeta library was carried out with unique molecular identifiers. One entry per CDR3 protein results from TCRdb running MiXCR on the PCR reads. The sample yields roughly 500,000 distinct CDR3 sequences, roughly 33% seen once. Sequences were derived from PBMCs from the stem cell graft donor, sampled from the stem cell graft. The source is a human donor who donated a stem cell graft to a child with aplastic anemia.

The CDR3 nucleotides are TGCGCCAGCAGCCTTGACGACACTGAAGCTTTCTTT. This gives the protein CASSLDDTEAFF. The V and J genes are TRBV4-3 and TRBJ1-1, with D unresolved. This CDR3 is built from 12 residues. Germline loops: CDR1 LGHNA, CDR2 YSLEER. V was pared by 4 bases and J by 3 bases, with 6 bases between.

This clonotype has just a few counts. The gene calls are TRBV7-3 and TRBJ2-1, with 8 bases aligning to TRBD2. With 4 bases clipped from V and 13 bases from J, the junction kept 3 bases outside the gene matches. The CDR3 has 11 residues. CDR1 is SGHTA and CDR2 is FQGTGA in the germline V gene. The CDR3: CASSSGGNQFF. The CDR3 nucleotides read TGTGCCAGCAGCTCGGGGGGGAATCAGTTCTTC.

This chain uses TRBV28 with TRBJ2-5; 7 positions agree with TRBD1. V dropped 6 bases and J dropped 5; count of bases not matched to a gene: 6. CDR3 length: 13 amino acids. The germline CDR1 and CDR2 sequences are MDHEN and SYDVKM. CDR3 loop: CASRQGSFETQYF. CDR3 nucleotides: TGTGCCAGCAGACAGGGGTCGTTCGAGACCCAGTACTTC.

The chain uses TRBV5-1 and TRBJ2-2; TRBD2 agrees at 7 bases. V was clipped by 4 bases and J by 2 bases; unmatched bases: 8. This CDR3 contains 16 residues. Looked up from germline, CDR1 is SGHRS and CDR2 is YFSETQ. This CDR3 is CASSPWGTTNTGELFF. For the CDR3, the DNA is TGCGCCAGCAGCCCTTGGGGGACTACCAACACCGGGGAGCTGTTTTTT. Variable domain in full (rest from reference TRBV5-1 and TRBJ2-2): KAGVTQTPRYLIKTRGQQVTLSCSPISGHRSVSWYQQTPGQGLQFLFEYFSETQRNKGNFPGRFSGRQFSNSRSEMNVSTLELGDSALYLCASSPWGTTNTGELFFGEGSRLTVL.

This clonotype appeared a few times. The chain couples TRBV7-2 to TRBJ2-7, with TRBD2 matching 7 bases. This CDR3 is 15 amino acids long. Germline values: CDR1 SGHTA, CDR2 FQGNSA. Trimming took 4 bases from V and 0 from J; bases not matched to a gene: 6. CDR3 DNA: TGTGCCAGCAGCTGGACACCGGGAGGCTCCTACGAGCAGTACGTC. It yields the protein CASSWTPGGSYEQYV.

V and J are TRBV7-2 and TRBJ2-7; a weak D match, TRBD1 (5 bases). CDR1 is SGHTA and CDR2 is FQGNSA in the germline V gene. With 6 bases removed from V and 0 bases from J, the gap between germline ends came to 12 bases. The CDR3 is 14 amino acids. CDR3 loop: CASSPDSLSYEQYF. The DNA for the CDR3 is TGTGCCAGCAGTCCCGACAGTCTCTCCTACGAGCAGTACTTC.

CDR3 coding DNA: TGTGCCAGCAGTGACCCTTGGACGGACACCACCTACGAGCAGTACTTC. It encodes CASSDPWTDTTYEQYF. The chain has TRBV28 and TRBJ2-7; weak D call: TRBD1 (5 bases). This CDR3 is 16 amino acids long. The germline V gene encodes CDR1 MDHEN and CDR2 SYDVKM. Between the trimmed V and J ends, which lost 5 bases and 2 bases, there was a span of 19 bases.

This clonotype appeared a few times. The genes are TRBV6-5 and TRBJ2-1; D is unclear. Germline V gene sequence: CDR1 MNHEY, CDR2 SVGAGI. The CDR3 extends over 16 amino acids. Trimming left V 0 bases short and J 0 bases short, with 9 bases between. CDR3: CASSYSSPPSYNEQFF. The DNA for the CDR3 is TGTGCCAGCAGTTACTCGTCTCCGCCCTCCTACAATGAGCAGTTCTTC.

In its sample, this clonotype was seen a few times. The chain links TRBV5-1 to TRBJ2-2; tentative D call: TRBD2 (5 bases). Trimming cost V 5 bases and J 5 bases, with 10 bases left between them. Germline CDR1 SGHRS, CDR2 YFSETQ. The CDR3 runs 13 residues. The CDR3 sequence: CASRFRETGELFF. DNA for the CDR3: TGCGCCAGCAGATTTAGGGAGACCGGGGAGCTGTTTTTT.

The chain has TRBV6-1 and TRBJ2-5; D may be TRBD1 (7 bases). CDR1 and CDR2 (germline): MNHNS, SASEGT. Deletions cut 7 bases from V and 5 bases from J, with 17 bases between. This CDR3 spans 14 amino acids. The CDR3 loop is CASTLTGTGETQYF. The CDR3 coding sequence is TGTGCCAGCACCCTGACAGGGACTGGGGAGACCCAGTACTTC.

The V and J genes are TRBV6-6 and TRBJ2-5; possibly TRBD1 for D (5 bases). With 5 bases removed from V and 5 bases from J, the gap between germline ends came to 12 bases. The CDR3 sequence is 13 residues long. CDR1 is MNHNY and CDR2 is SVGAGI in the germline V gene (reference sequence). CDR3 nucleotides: TGTGCCAGCAGTCGGCAGGGTTTTGAGACCCAGTACTTC. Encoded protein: CASSRQGFETQYF.

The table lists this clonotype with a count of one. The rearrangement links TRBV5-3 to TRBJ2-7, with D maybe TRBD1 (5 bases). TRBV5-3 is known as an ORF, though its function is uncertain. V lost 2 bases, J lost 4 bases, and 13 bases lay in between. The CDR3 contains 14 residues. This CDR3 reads CARSFQQEPYEQYV. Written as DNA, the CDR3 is TGTGCCAGAAGCTTTCAACAGGAACCTTACGAGCAGTACGTC.

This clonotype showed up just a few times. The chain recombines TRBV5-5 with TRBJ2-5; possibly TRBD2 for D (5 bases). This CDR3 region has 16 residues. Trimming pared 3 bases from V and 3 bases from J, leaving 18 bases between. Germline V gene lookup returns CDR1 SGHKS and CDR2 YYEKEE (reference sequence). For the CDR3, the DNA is TGTGCCAGCAGCTCCGGGTGGAGGCAGGACGAAGAGACCCAGTACTTC. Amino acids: CASSSGWRQDEETQYF.

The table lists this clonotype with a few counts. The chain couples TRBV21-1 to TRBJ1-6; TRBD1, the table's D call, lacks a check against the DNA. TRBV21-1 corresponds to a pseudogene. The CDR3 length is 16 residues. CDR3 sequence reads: CASRGSGRDKDSPLHF. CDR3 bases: TGTGCCAGTAGGGGATCCGGCCGGGACAAAGATTCACCCCTCCACTTT.

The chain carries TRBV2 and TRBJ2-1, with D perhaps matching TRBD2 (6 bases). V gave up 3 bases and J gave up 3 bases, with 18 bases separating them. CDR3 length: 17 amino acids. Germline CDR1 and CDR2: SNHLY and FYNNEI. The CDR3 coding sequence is TGTGCCAGCAGTGATTGGGATAGCGGAGCCTTCTACAATGAGCAGTTCTTC. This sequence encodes CASSDWDSGAFYNEQFF.

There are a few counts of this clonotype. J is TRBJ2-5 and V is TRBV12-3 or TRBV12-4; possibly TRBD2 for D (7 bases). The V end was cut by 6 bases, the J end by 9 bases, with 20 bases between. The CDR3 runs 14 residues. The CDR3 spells CASSIDWGGRAQYF. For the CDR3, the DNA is TGTGCCAGCAGCATCGACTGGGGGGGGCGTGCCCAGTACTTC.

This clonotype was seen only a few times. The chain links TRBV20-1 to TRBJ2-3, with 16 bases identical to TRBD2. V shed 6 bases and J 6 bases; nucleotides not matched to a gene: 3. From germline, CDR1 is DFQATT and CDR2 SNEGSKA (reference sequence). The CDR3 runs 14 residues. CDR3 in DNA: TGCAGTGCGGGACTAGCGGGAGGGCCGGATACGCAGTATTTT. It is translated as CSAGLAGGPDTQYF.

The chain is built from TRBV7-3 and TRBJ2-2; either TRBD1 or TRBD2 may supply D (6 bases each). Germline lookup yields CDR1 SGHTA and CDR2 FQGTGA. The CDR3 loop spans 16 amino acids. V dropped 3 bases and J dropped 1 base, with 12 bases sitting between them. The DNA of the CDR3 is TGTGCCAGCAGCTTGGACGAGGGGGGGAACACCGGGGAGCTGTTTTTT. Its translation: CASSLDEGGNTGELFF. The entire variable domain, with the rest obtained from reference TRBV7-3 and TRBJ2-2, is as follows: GAGVSQTPSNKVTEKGKYVELRCDPISGHTALYWYRQSLGQGPEFLIYFQGTGAADDSGLPNDRFFAVRPEGSVSTLKIQRTERGDSAVYLCASSLDEGGNTGELFFGEGSRLTVL.

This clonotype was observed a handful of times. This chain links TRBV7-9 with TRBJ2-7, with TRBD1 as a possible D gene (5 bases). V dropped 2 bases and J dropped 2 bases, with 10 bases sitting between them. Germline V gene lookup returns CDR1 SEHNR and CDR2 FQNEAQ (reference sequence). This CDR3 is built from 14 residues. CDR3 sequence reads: CASSLYQDTYEQYF. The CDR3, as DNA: TGTGCCAGCAGCTTATATCAGGACACCTACGAGCAGTACTTC.

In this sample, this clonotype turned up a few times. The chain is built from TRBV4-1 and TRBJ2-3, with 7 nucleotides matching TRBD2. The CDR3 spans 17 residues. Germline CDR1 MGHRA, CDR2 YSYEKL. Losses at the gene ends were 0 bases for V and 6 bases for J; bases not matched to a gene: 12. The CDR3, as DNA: TGCGCCAGCAGCCAAGATACGGCGGGAGATTGGAGCGATACGCAGTATTTT. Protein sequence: CASSQDTAGDWSDTQYF.

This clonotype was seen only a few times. The CDR3 reads CASSALDRVTEAFF. The DNA of the CDR3 is TGTGCCAGCAGCGCGCTGGACAGGGTTACTGAAGCTTTCTTT. This chain joins TRBV11-2 and TRBJ1-1; 8 bases map to TRBD1. V trimming: 5 bases; J trimming: 5 bases; junction bases outside the gene matches: 7. Per germline, CDR1 SGHAT and CDR2 FQNNGV. CDR3 length equals 14 residues.